Listed below are T cell receptor beta chains from one sample, sequenced in a study of T cells in Graves' hyperthyroidism and ophthalmopathy. TCRdb reanalysed the multiplex PCR reads using MiXCR and keeps one entry per CDR3 protein. The sample carries hundreds of thousands of distinct CDR3 sequences, approximately 14% recorded once. The specimen was blood. The receptors here all came from a woman younger than 30 with Graves' hyperthyroidism. Both conserved end residues are part of each CDR3. The order of the fields is V gene, J gene, CDR3 length, D gene, clone size, CDR3 DNA, CDR3 protein. A D gene is named only where the DNA matches it firmly. Size is stated for part of the rows, as once, few or many counts, or as a class when the clone is expanded.

>TRBV10-2|TRBJ2-7|13|.|.
TGCGCCAGCAGCGAGAGAGGGGTGTACGAGCAGTACTTC
CASSERGVYEQYF
>TRBV4-1|TRBJ1-1|16|.|many
TGCGCCAGCAGCCCCTTTAGGACAGACGGAGGCACTGAAGCTTTCTTT
CASSPFRTDGGTEAFF
>TRBV12-3/TRBV12-4|TRBJ1-2|16|.|many
TGTGCCAGCAGTCTACAGGGACCCCCAAATGAGTATGGCTACACCTTC
CASSLQGPPNEYGYTF
>TRBV9|TRBJ1-5|15|.|.
TGTGCCAGCAGCGTAGACGGAAATAGCAATCAGCCCCAGCATTTT
CASSVDGNSNQPQHF
>TRBV7-7|TRBJ2-1|14|TRBD2|.
TGTGCTAGCAGCCCAGCGGGGGGCTACAATGAGCAGTTCTTC
CASSPAGGYNEQFF
>TRBV20-1|TRBJ2-5|15|TRBD2|many
TGCAGTGCTAGTTCTAGCGGGGGATACCAAGAGACCCAGTACTTC
CSASSSGGYQETQYF
>TRBV3-1|TRBJ1-5|14|.|many
TGTGCCAGCAGCCAAGATGGGGTCTATCAGCCCCAGCATTTT
CASSQDGVYQPQHF
>TRBV19|TRBJ1-1|14|.|.
TGTGCCAGTAGTCCCTCACTGGGGAACACTGAAGCTTTCTTT
CASSPSLGNTEAFF
>TRBV10-2|TRBJ1-1|14|.|.
TGCGCCAGCAGTGAAGCGTACAGGGACACTGAAGCTTTCTTT
CASSEAYRDTEAFF
>TRBV12-3/TRBV12-4|TRBJ2-7|16|TRBD2|many
TGTGCCAGCAGTCGGACCGGGACTAGCCGGTCCTACGAGCAGTACTTC
CASSRTGTSRSYEQYF
>TRBV5-5|TRBJ2-3|14|.|many
TGTGCCAGCAGCCTAAGGGGGGTAGCGGATACGCAGTATTTT
CASSLRGVADTQYF
>TRBV5-8|TRBJ2-5|15|TRBD1|few
TGTGCCAGCAGTTCCGGGACAGGTCTAATAAAGACCCAGTACTTC
CASSSGTGLIKTQYF